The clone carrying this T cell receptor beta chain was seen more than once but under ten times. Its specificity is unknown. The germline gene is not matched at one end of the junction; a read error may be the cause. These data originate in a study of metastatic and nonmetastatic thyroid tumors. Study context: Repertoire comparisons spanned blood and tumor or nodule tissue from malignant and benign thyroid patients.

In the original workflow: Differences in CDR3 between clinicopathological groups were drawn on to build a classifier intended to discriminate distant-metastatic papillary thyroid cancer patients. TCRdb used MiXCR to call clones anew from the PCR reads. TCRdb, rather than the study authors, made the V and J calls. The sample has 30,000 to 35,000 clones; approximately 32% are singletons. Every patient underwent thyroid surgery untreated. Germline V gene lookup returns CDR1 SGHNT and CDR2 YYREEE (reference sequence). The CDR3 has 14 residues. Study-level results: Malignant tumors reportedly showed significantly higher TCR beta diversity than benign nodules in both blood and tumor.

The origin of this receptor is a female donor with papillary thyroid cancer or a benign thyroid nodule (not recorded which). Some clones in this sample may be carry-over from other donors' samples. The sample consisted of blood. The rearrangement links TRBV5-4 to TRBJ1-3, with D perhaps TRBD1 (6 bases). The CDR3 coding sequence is TGCGCCAGCTCACCAGGGGATTCTGGAAACACCATATATTTT. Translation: CASSPGDSGNTIYF.